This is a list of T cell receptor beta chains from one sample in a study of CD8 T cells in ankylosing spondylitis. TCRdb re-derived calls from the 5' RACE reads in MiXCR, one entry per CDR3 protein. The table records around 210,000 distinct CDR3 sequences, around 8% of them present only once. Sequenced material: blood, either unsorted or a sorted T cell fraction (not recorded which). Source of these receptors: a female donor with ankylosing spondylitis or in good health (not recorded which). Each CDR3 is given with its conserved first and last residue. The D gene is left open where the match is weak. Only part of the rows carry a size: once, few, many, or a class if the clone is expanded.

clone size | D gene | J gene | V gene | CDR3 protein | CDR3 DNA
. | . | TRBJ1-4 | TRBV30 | CAWSEQQLEKLFF | TGTGCCTGGAGTGAACAGCAATTAGAAAAACTGTTTTTT
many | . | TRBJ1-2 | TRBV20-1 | CSASLSEAGYTF | TGCAGTGCTAGTTTGAGCGAAGCTGGCTACACCTTC
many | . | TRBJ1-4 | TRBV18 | CASRQTNEKLFF | TGTGCCAGCCGACAGACTAATGAAAAACTGTTTTTT
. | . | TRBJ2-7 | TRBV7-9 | CASSPAGYEQYF | TGTGCCAGCAGCCCGGCCGGGTACGAGCAGTACTTC
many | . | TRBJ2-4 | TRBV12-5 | CASGPADTAKNIQYF | TGTGCTAGTGGTCCGGCGGACACAGCCAAAAACATTCAGTACTTC
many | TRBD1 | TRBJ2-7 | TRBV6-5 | CASSYAMGTGVYEQYF | TGTGCCAGCAGTTACGCCATGGGGACAGGGGTCTACGAGCAGTACTTC
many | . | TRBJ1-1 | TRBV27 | CASNPETGVRKAFF | TGTGCCAGCAATCCAGAGACCGGGGTAAGGAAAGCTTTCTTT
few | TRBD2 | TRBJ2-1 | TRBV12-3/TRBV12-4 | CASSLGLAGGAYNEQFF | TGTGCCAGCAGTTTAGGACTAGCGGGAGGGGCCTACAATGAGCAGTTCTTC
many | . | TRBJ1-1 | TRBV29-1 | CSVDRALGVNTEAFF | TGCAGCGTTGATAGGGCCCTAGGAGTGAACACTGAAGCTTTCTTT
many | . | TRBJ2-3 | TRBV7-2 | CASSGDWDTQYF | TGTGCCAGCAGCGGGGATTGGGATACGCAGTATTTT
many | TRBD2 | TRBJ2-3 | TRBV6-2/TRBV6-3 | CASSQREDPLDTQYF | TGTGCCAGCAGTCAGCGGGAGGATCCCCTAGATACGCAGTATTTT
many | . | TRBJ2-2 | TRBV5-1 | CASSLARLDTGELFF | TGCGCCAGCAGCTTGGCGAGGTTAGACACCGGGGAGCTGTTTTTT
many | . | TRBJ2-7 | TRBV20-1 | CSAPPRLVYEQYF | TGCAGTGCTCCTCCAAGACTGGTCTACGAGCAGTACTTC
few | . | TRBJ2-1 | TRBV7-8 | CASSLVLALGPKGEHEQFF | TGTGCCAGCAGCTTAGTTCTCGCCTTGGGCCCAAAGGGGGAGCATGAGCAGTTCTTC
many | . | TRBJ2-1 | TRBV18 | CASSPDGYLDNEQFF | TGTGCCAGCTCACCAGACGGATACTTAGACAATGAGCAGTTCTTC
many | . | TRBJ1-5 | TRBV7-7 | CASSHTSGKEEGGQPQHF | TGTGCCAGCAGCCACACATCAGGGAAGGAGGAGGGAGGACAGCCCCAGCATTTT
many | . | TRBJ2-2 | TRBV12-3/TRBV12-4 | CASSPGAPFARHTGELFF | TGTGCCAGCAGTCCCGGGGCCCCGTTCGCTCGCCACACCGGGGAGCTGTTTTTT
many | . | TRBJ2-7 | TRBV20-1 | CSARNALTRTYEQYF | TGCAGTGCTCGTAATGCCCTAACCCGGACCTACGAGCAGTACTTC
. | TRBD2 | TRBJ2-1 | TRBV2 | CASSEARAGGPREQFF | TGTGCCAGCAGTGAAGCGCGGGCGGGAGGCCCCAGGGAGCAGTTCTTC
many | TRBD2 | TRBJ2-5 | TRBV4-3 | CASSQGIAGGQTQYF | TGCGCCAGCAGCCAGGGCATAGCGGGAGGGCAGACCCAGTACTTC
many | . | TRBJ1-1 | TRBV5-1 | CASSLEGAEAFF | TGCGCCAGCAGCTTGGAAGGGGCTGAAGCTTTCTTT
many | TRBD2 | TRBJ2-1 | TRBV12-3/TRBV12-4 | CASSLTSALGNEQFF | TGTGCCAGCAGTTTAACTAGCGCCCTGGGGAATGAGCAGTTCTTC
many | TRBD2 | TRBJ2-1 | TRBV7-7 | CASSLAMGLADEQFF | TGTGCTAGCAGCTTAGCTATGGGACTAGCCGATGAGCAGTTCTTC
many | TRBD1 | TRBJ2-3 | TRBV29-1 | CSVADRERDTQYF | TGCAGCGTTGCGGACAGGGAGAGAGATACGCAGTATTTT
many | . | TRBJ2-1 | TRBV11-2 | CASSVGISYNEQFF | TGTGCCAGCAGCGTCGGGATTTCCTACAATGAGCAGTTCTTC
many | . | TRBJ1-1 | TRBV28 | CASSLFRMNTEAFF | TGTGCCAGCAGTTTATTCAGGATGAACACTGAAGCTTTCTTT
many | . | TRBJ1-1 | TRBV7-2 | CASSLEGWSEAFF | TGTGCCAGCAGCTTGGAGGGATGGTCTGAAGCTTTCTTT
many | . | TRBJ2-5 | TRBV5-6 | CASSLRSAGKETQYF | TGTGCCAGCAGCTTGAGGTCGGCAGGGAAAGAGACCCAGTACTTC
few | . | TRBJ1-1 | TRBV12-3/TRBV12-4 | CASSPRQNTEAFF | TGTGCCAGCAGTCCCCGCCAGAACACTGAAGCTTTCTTT
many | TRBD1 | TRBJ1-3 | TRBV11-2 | CASSGTGTGTGNTIYF | TGTGCCAGCAGCGGAACCGGGACAGGGACGGGAAACACCATATATTTT
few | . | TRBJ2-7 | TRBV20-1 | CSAGRDSYEQYF | TGCAGTGCTGGGCGGGACTCCTACGAGCAGTACTTC
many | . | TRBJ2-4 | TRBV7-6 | CASSLGPRKNIQYF | TGTGCCAGCAGCTTAGGACCGCGCAAAAACATTCAGTACTTC
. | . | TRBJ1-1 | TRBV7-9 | CASTLTWGAEAFF | TGTGCCAGCACCCTAACGTGGGGGGCTGAAGCTTTCTTT
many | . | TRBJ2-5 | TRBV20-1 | CSAPTGTQETQYF | TGCAGTGCTCCTACAGGGACCCAAGAGACCCAGTACTTC
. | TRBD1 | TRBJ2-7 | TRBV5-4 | CASSWGQAAYEQYF | TGTGCCAGCAGCTGGGGACAGGCGGCCTACGAGCAGTACTTC
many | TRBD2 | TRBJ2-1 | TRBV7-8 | CASSPTRAGGSYEQFF | TGTGCCAGCAGCCCCACCCGGGCGGGAGGTTCATATGAGCAGTTCTTC
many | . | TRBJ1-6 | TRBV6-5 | CASRRRDSPLHF | TGTGCCAGCAGACGTAGGGATTCACCCCTCCACTTT
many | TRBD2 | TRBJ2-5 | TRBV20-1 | CSAHGRGETQYF | TGCAGTGCCCACGGGCGGGGGGAGACCCAGTACTTC
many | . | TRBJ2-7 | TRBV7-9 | CASSLQGRDEQYF | TGTGCCAGCAGCTTACAGGGGCGCGACGAGCAGTACTTC
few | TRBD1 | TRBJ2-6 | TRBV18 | CASSSLTGTGGSGANVLTF | TGTGCCAGCTCATCCCTAACCGGGACAGGGGGATCTGGGGCCAACGTCCTGACTTTC
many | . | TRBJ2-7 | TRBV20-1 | CSASGGWYEQYF | TGCAGTGCTAGCGGGGGATGGTACGAGCAGTACTTC
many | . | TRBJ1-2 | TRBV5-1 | CASSPGRHYGYTF | TGCGCCAGCAGCCCCGGACGGCACTATGGCTACACCTTC
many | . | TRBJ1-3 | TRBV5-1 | CASSSEGTLRSGNTIYF | TGCGCCAGCAGCTCCGAGGGGACACTCCGCTCTGGAAACACCATATATTTT
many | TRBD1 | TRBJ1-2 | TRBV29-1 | CSVGQAAYGYTF | TGCAGCGTGGGACAGGCGGCCTATGGCTACACCTTC
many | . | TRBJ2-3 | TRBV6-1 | CASSRSGLGTDTQYF | TGTGCCAGCAGCCGGTCAGGTCTGGGGACAGATACGCAGTATTTT
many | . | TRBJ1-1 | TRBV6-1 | CASSPSRGANTEAFF | TGTGCCAGCAGCCCTTCGAGGGGGGCGAACACTGAAGCTTTCTTT
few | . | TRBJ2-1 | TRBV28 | CASSSPWGGTPREQFF | TGTGCCAGCAGTTCACCCTGGGGCGGGACCCCCCGTGAGCAGTTCTTC
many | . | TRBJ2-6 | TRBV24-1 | CATSPGNLYLGANVLTF | TGTGCCACCAGCCCAGGCAATTTATATCTCGGGGCCAACGTCCTGACTTTC
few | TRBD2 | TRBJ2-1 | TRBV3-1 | CASSRGLAAHEQFF | TGTGCCAGCAGCCGGGGACTAGCGGCCCATGAGCAGTTCTTC